Following are 2 T cell receptor beta chains from one sample sequenced in a study of monozygotic twins with inflammatory bowel disease. TCRdb reprocessed the 5' RACE reads, keeping one entry per CDR3 protein, no DNA. This table lists a few hundred thousand distinct CDR3 sequences. Sequencing input: blood. These receptors came from a human donor with ulcerative colitis or Crohn's disease, or a healthy co-twin of an affected twin (not recorded which).

This chain links TRBV12-3 or TRBV12-4 with TRBJ2-7; TCRdb lists TRBD2, though no DNA is available to test this call. The CDR3 is 13 residues long. This chain's CDR3 is CASLRAATYEQYF.

The chain combines TRBV29-1 with TRBJ2-5; without DNA, the TCRdb call of TRBD2 cannot be checked. The length of the CDR3 is 12 residues. In germline, CDR1 is SQVTM, CDR2 ANQGSEA. CDR3 residues: CSVRKGQETQYF.